This entry describes one T cell receptor (beta chain). This clonotype was observed a handful of times. There is no known antigen for this receptor. Per-nucleotide qualities are absent, and no much larger clonotype sits a single base away. Amplification of TCR beta CDR3 regions was carried out from RNA transcripts. The TCR CDR3 was subjected to a first round of RT-PCR using the HTBI primer set and the Qiagen OneStep RT-PCR kit. Libraries were constructed in a second round of multiplex PCR, after which size selection and purification were carried out. Libraries were sequenced paired-end with 100 bp reads on an Illumina HiSeq2000. In the source study's methods: Raw data were processed with SOAPnuke, discarding reads with adapters, uncalled bases, mean Phred below 15, or no exact constant-primer or identifier match. High-quality paired reads were merged using COPE v1.2.5, and each unique nucleotide sequence was defined as a clonotype. MiTCR v1.1 was used to align clonotypes to the IMGT TRBV, TRBD and TRBJ reference segments. The analysis was restricted to V-J combinations with a frequency above 0.0001, which together covered 98% to 99.2% of the repertoires. The TCS score was defined as the ratio of F50 (clonal expansion) to E x V (chaos), calculated using BLOSUM62-based TCRdist between CDR3 peptides within each V-J. Welch's t-statistics and random forest reduced several hundred V-J features to roughly 13, which were used in a naive Bayes classifier (R e1071). TCRdb reworked the public reads: Q25 trimming with fastp, MiXCR clone assembly, productive beta chains retained. Merged by CDR3 protein, the rows form single entries marked with the most common genes and DNA. The V and J calls reflect TCRdb's pipeline rather than the authors' work. The sample profile shows hundreds of thousands of distinct CDR3 sequences; 24% of them were found once. Around 11% of the sample is held by the ten biggest clonotypes.

The data were obtained in a study of T cells in Graves' hyperthyroidism and ophthalmopathy (dated by TCRdb to between 2019 and 2020). At the level of the whole study: Peripheral blood was sampled at the time of initial diagnosis, prior to any treatment. A discovery cohort of about a hundred patients, 43 with Graves' ophthalmopathy and 55 to 60 with stable Graves' hyperthyroidism, was used to find distinguishing TCR V-J signatures. Prospective prediction of ophthalmopathy was tested in an independent validation cohort consisting of about 20 hyperthyroidism patients and some 17 patients who later progressed to ophthalmopathy. The roughly 91 discovery patients were randomly divided into training and test sets at a 7:3 ratio. In about six Graves' hyperthyroidism patients, the study also compared T-cell repertoires from thyroid tissue with T-cell repertoires from blood. Following sampling, methimazole starting at 30 mg daily was given to hyperthyroidism patients, and high-dose intravenous methylprednisolone was given to ophthalmopathy patients. According to the paper, TCR Vbeta CDR3 sequencing was carried out on over 130 peripheral blood samples, which came from fewer than 50 ophthalmopathy, around 75 hyperthyroidism and around 17 progressor patients. The paper's findings and limits, for the study overall: Blood samples also contained most of the expanded thyroid clonotypes (frequency above 0.001), which suggests that blood repertoires may reflect thyroid immune responses. During validation, the model predicted progression to ophthalmopathy a median of approximately 6 months ahead of onset, with around 71% sensitivity and about 72% specificity. No statistical method was used to fix the sample size in advance, and group allocation was not hidden from the investigators. A 13 V-J signature model separated ophthalmopathy from stable hyperthyroidism, with about 90% sensitivity and roughly 81% specificity in cross-validation and 80%/75% in testing.

In the ophthalmopathy patients, disease was moderately to severely active, with a Clinical Activity Score of 3 or more, a NOSPECS grade of 4 or more, and a duration of less than 3 months. Patients with uncontrolled infections, other autoimmune diseases, pregnancy or lactation were excluded. Diagnoses were based on clinical symptoms, serum thyroxine and TRAb, thyroid ultrasound and orbital computed tomography. PBMCs were isolated from around 10 ml of fresh peripheral blood by Ficoll-Paque density gradient centrifugation. Total RNA was extracted with Trizol reagent, and quality was checked on an Agilent 2100 Bioanalyzer. The CDR3 holds 20 amino acids from the cysteine to the phenylalanine. The entry retains the CDR3 DNA only, 60 bases that are in frame from base 1. Sequences LNHNV (CDR1) and YYDKDF (CDR2) are obtained from the germline V gene (reference sequence). Deletion took 3 bases off V and 3 bases off J, with a span of 29 bases between the germline ends.

This receptor chain uses TRBV15 and TRBJ2-5; the D gene could be either TRBD1 or TRBD2, each agreeing at 5 bases. The sequence derives from a woman in her 30s with Graves' ophthalmopathy. Sequencing was performed on blood. DNA sequence: TGTGCCACCAGCAGGCCCCGGGGCCGAAAGGGGCAGGGTAAGGAAGAGACCCAGTACTTC. This translates into CATSRPRGRKGQGKEETQYF.